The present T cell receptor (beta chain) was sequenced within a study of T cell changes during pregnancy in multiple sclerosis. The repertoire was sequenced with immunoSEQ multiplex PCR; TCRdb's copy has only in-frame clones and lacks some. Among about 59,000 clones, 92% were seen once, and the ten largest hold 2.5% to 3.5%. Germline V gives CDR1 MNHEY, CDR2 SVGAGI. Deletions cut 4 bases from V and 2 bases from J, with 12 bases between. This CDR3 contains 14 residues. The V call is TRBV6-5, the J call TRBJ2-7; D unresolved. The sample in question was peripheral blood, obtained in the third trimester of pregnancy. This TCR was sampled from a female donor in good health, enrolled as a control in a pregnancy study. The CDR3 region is CASSSLTGTYEQYF. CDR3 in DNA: TGTGCCAGCAGTTCCCTGACTGGAACCTACGAGCAGTACTTC.